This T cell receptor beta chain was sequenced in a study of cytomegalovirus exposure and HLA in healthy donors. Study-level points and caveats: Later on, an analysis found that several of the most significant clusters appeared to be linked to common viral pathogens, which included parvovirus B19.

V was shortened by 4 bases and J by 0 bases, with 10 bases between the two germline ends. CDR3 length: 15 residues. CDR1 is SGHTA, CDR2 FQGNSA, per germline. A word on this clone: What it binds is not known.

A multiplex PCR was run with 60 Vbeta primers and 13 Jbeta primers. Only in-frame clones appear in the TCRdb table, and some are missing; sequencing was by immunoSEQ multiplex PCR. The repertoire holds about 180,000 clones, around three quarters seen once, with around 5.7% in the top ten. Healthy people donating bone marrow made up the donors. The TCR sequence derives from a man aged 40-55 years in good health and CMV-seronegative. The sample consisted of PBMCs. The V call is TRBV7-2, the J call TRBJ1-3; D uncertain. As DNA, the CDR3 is TGTGCCAGCAGCTCCCCACGGAGCTCTGGAAACACCATATATTTT. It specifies CASSSPRSSGNTIYF.